These 13 T cell receptor beta chains originate from one sample sequenced in a study of T-cell memory formation after mild COVID-19. TCRdb independently ran MiXCR on the 5' RACE reads; one entry per CDR3 protein. The data show 450,000 to 650,000 distinct CDR3 sequences, about a sixth seen once. The sample was PBMCs or a T cell subset sorted from them (not recorded which). The receptor set was obtained from an adult woman who had mild COVID-19 (a few samples of this study predate the infection). Cell type and time point are not known.

This clonotype was counted many times. The chain carries TRBV12-3 or TRBV12-4 and TRBJ2-2; 10 nucleotides match TRBD2. The CDR3 covers 21 residues. The V and J ends lost 4 bases and 1 base, in that order; junction bases with no gene match: 18. CDR3 sequence reads: CASSSPLILAGGQLNTGELFF. CDR3 DNA sequence: TGTGCCAGCAGTTCCCCCCTAATATTAGCGGGGGGCCAACTGAACACCGGGGAGCTGTTTTTT.

This clonotype was observed at least ten times. The CDR3 DNA reads TGCGCCAGCAGCCCCGGACAGGGCCTGAACACTGAAGCTTTCTTT. Residues: CASSPGQGLNTEAFF. The chain carries TRBV5-1 and TRBJ1-1; the match to TRBD1 covers 8 bases. Germline CDR1 reads SGHRS; CDR2 reads YFSETQ. J lost 0 bases, V lost 4 bases, and 5 bases had no gene match. The CDR3 sequence is 15 residues long.

About this clonotype: At one of its ends the junction is not consistent with the germline gene, which may arise from a read error. This chain connects TRBV30 to TRBJ1-4, with D maybe TRBD1 (5 bases). This CDR3 has 11 residues. CDR1 is GTSNPN and CDR2 is SVGIG in the germline V gene (reference sequence). CDR3 coding DNA: TGTGCCTGGAGCGGAGGGGAAAAATTGTTTTTT. Translated, it gives CAWSGGEKLFF.

The chain employs TRBV4-1 and TRBJ1-6; 9 bases fit TRBD1. The junction had 12 bases not matched to a gene; V was cut back by 3 bases and J by 12 bases. The CDR3 has 16 residues. CDR1 is MGHRA and CDR2 is YSYEKL in the germline V gene. The CDR3 loop is CASSQGEGQGILPLHF. CDR3 DNA sequence: TGCGCCAGCAGCCAGGGAGAGGGACAGGGTATTTTACCCCTCCACTTT.

This clonotype has only a few counts. The V gene is TRBV4-1, the J gene TRBJ1-6; D is unresolved. CDR3 size: 17 residues. Between the trimmed V and J ends, which lost 2 bases and 8 bases, there was a span of 19 bases. CDR1 and CDR2 (germline): MGHRA, YSYEKL. CDR3 sequence reads: CASSQPRPWGGDSPLHF. CDR3 nucleotides: TGCGCCAGCAGCCAACCTCGGCCCTGGGGTGGGGATTCACCCCTCCACTTT.

The chain employs TRBV12-3 or TRBV12-4 and TRBJ2-1; the match to TRBD1 covers 10 bases. CDR3 size: 13 residues. The ends lost 7 bases at V and 9 bases at J; junction bases unmatched: 6. The CDR3 sequence: CASTRQGAGEQFF. CDR3 DNA sequence: TGTGCCAGCACCCGACAGGGGGCAGGTGAGCAGTTCTTC.

The table lists this clonotype with a few counts. This chain uses TRBV18 with TRBJ2-7, with D maybe TRBD2 (5 bases). This CDR3 is 15 amino acids long. Per germline, CDR1 KGHSH and CDR2 LQKENI. V was pared by 0 bases and J by 6 bases, with 15 bases between. CDR3: CASSPPSSREFEQYF. The CDR3 DNA follows: TGTGCCAGCTCACCACCTTCGTCCCGGGAATTCGAGCAGTACTTC.

The CDR3 region has the DNA TGTGCCAGCAGTGAGGACAGGGAGGTTGGCGAGCAGTACTTC. Residues: CASSEDREVGEQYF. J is TRBJ2-7 and V is TRBV6-4; 8 bases fit TRBD1. The CDR3 extends over 14 amino acids. Germline lookup yields CDR1 MRHNA and CDR2 SNTAGT. V dropped 3 bases and J dropped 6; count of bases not matched to a gene: 7.

DNA for the CDR3: TGTGCCAGTATCCTGTCGGGTACCGGGATTCTTGGGGAGACCCAGTACTTC. Residues: CASILSGTGILGETQYF. V gene TRBV19 combines with J gene TRBJ2-5, with D perhaps TRBD2 (5 bases). V was shortened by 7 bases and J by 5 bases, with 26 bases between the two germline ends. Germline CDR1 is LNHDA and CDR2 is SQIVND (reference sequence). This CDR3 has 17 amino acids.

V gene TRBV7-3 combines with J gene TRBJ2-7, with 7 bases that match TRBD1. The germline CDR1 and CDR2 sequences are SGHTA and FQGTGA. This CDR3 is 17 amino acids long. Trimming removed 5 bases from V and 2 bases from J; junction bases left unmatched: 15. The CDR3, as DNA: TGTGCCAGCAGCCGATGGGACAGCAGCCCGAGAACCTACGAGCAGTACTTC. Residues: CASSRWDSSPRTYEQYF.

The chain recombines TRBV10-3 with TRBJ2-7; D possibly corresponds to TRBD2 (6 bases). The V end was cut by 10 bases, the J end by 4 bases, with 20 bases between. This CDR3 spans 14 amino acids. Germline lookup yields CDR1 ENHRY and CDR2 SYGVKD. The CDR3: CATGIPQGLYEQYF. CDR3 sequence (DNA): TGTGCCACCGGAATACCTCAGGGACTTTACGAGCAGTACTTC.

The chain joins TRBV12-3 or TRBV12-4 to TRBJ2-2; weak D call: TRBD1 (6 bases). Trimming cost V 9 bases and J 3 bases, with 14 bases left between them. CDR3 length: 14 amino acids. CDR3 nucleotide sequence: TGTGCCAGTCCTAGGGACAAATACACCGGGGAGCTGTTTTTT. Translating it yields CASPRDKYTGELFF.

Worth noting for this clonotype: A read error may account for a junction end that differs from germline. The genes are TRBV7-7 and TRBJ2-1; 10 bases align to TRBD2. Germline CDR1 reads SSHAT; CDR2 reads FNYEAQ (reference sequence). The CDR3 sequence is 13 residues long. Here the CDR3 reads CASSPQREGEQFF. The CDR3 nucleotides read TGTGCTAGCAGCCCACAGCGGGAGGGTGAGCAGTTCTTC.